This is a list of T cell receptor beta chains from one sample in a study of blood T cell repertoires in COVID-19. Libraries were prepared by immunoSEQ multiplex PCR; TCRdb keeps only in-frame clonotypes and omits some of them. The repertoire holds about 260,000 clones, with around 90% as singletons. The sequenced material came from peripheral blood. The receptors originated from a human donor in a cohort sampled during active COVID-19. Both conserved end residues are part of each CDR3. The order of the fields is CDR3 DNA, CDR3 protein, clone size, D gene, V gene, J gene. A D gene is named only where the DNA matches it firmly. Rows give clone size only sometimes, using once, few, many, or a class for an expanded clone.

CDR3nt: TGTGCCAGTAGTAAAATCCAGGGTGGGTATGGGGCCAACGTCCTGACTTTC
CDR3aa: CASSKIQGGYGANVLTF
abundance: .
d_gene: .
v_gene: TRBV19
j_gene: TRBJ2-6

CDR3nt: TGTGCCAGTACCCCCCGGGGTGTGGAAAAACTGTTTTTT
CDR3aa: CASTPRGVEKLFF
abundance: .
d_gene: .
v_gene: TRBV19
j_gene: TRBJ1-4

CDR3nt: TGTGCCAGCAGCAGAACAACCGGGGGGGACTATGGCTACACCTTC
CDR3aa: CASSRTTGGDYGYTF
abundance: .
d_gene: .
v_gene: TRBV5-4
j_gene: TRBJ1-2

CDR3nt: TGCGCCAGCAGCTTTCTAGCGGCCTACGAGCAGTACTTC
CDR3aa: CASSFLAAYEQYF
abundance: .
d_gene: TRBD2
v_gene: TRBV5-1
j_gene: TRBJ2-7

CDR3nt: TGCGCCAGCAGCGGGGACAGGGTCGGTATGAACACTGAAGCTTTCTTT
CDR3aa: CASSGDRVGMNTEAFF
abundance: .
d_gene: TRBD1
v_gene: TRBV5-1
j_gene: TRBJ1-1

CDR3nt: TGTGCCAGCAGCGAGGGACAGGGAGGCAATCAGCCCCAGCATTTT
CDR3aa: CASSEGQGGNQPQHF
abundance: .
d_gene: TRBD1
v_gene: TRBV9
j_gene: TRBJ1-5

CDR3nt: TGTGCCAGCAGCAGTGGGCTCTTTGGAAACACCATATATTTT
CDR3aa: CASSSGLFGNTIYF
abundance: .
d_gene: .
v_gene: TRBV6-5
j_gene: TRBJ1-3

CDR3nt: TGCGCCAGCAGCCAAGCAGGACAGGGGGCGTTGGGGAACACTGAAGCTTTCTTT
CDR3aa: CASSQAGQGALGNTEAFF
abundance: .
d_gene: TRBD1
v_gene: TRBV4-1
j_gene: TRBJ1-1

CDR3nt: TGTGCCAGCAGCTTTGGGACTAGCGGGGAGAACCAAGAGACCCAGTACTTC
CDR3aa: CASSFGTSGENQETQYF
abundance: .
d_gene: TRBD2
v_gene: TRBV13
j_gene: TRBJ2-5

CDR3nt: TGTGCCAGCAGCCCCCCCAGGGACTACTATGGCTACACCTTC
CDR3aa: CASSPPRDYYGYTF
abundance: few
d_gene: .
v_gene: TRBV5-8
j_gene: TRBJ1-2

CDR3nt: TGTGCCAGCTCACCACGACAGATCTACGAGCAGTACTTC
CDR3aa: CASSPRQIYEQYF
abundance: .
d_gene: .
v_gene: TRBV18
j_gene: TRBJ2-7

CDR3nt: TGCGCCAGCAGCCAACACCAAGACAGCTGGAATGAAAAACTGTTTTTT
CDR3aa: CASSQHQDSWNEKLFF
abundance: .
d_gene: .
v_gene: TRBV4-3
j_gene: TRBJ1-4

CDR3nt: TGTGCCTGGAGTTATCGGCGGGAGAGCGAGCAGTACTTC
CDR3aa: CAWSYRRESEQYF
abundance: .
d_gene: TRBD2
v_gene: TRBV30
j_gene: TRBJ2-7

CDR3nt: TGTGCCAGCAGCCAACAGGCTAGCTCCTACGAGCAGTACTTC
CDR3aa: CASSQQASSYEQYF
abundance: .
d_gene: .
v_gene: TRBV7-9
j_gene: TRBJ2-7

CDR3nt: TGTGCCAGCAGTTTGTACAGCGCGGGGACCCAGTACTTC
CDR3aa: CASSLYSAGTQYF
abundance: .
d_gene: .
v_gene: TRBV12-3/TRBV12-4
j_gene: TRBJ2-5

CDR3nt: TGTGCCAGCAGCTTAGGGCAAGGAGGGGCGCGGGATGGCTACACCTTC
CDR3aa: CASSLGQGGARDGYTF
abundance: .
d_gene: .
v_gene: TRBV13
j_gene: TRBJ1-2

CDR3nt: TGTGCCAGCAGTCTAGAGAGTTCCTTAGACTATGGCTACACCTTC
CDR3aa: CASSLESSLDYGYTF
abundance: .
d_gene: .
v_gene: TRBV7-9
j_gene: TRBJ1-2

CDR3nt: TGTGCCAGCAGTCGTAGTCTACAGGGTGCATCCTACGAGCAGTACTTC
CDR3aa: CASSRSLQGASYEQYF
abundance: .
d_gene: .
v_gene: TRBV3-1/TRBV3-2
j_gene: TRBJ2-7

CDR3nt: TGTGCCAGCAGCTTAGGCAGGCACCTAACCTACGAGCAGTACTTC
CDR3aa: CASSLGRHLTYEQYF
abundance: .
d_gene: .
v_gene: TRBV7-2
j_gene: TRBJ2-7

CDR3nt: TGCAGCGTTGTGGCCACTGAAGCTTTCTTT
CDR3aa: CSVVATEAFF
abundance: .
d_gene: .
v_gene: TRBV29-1
j_gene: TRBJ1-1

CDR3nt: TGTGCCAGCAGCCTAAGCACAGGGGCAACTAATGAAAAACTGTTTTTT
CDR3aa: CASSLSTGATNEKLFF
abundance: .
d_gene: TRBD1
v_gene: TRBV7-9
j_gene: TRBJ1-4

CDR3nt: TGCGCCAGCACCCCGACCGAGGCCAGTGACACTGAAGCTTTCTTT
CDR3aa: CASTPTEASDTEAFF
abundance: .
d_gene: .
v_gene: TRBV4-1
j_gene: TRBJ1-1

CDR3nt: TGTGCCAGCAGTGAACCTTATAGCGGGGGACAAACCTACGAGCAGTACTTC
CDR3aa: CASSEPYSGGQTYEQYF
abundance: .
d_gene: TRBD2
v_gene: TRBV6-1
j_gene: TRBJ2-7

CDR3nt: TGTGCCAGCAGTGTGGGGGGTAGTGTCGGGGATGTGAATGAAAAACTGTTTTTT
CDR3aa: CASSVGGSVGDVNEKLFF
abundance: .
d_gene: .
v_gene: TRBV2
j_gene: TRBJ1-4

CDR3nt: TGTGCCAGCAGGGGAGGAGGGGAGTACTATGGCTACACCTTC
CDR3aa: CASRGGGEYYGYTF
abundance: .
d_gene: .
v_gene: TRBV7-2
j_gene: TRBJ1-2

CDR3nt: TGTGCCAGCAGTTTCTCAACAGGGGCCACCTACGAGCAGTACTTC
CDR3aa: CASSFSTGATYEQYF
abundance: .
d_gene: TRBD1
v_gene: TRBV6-5
j_gene: TRBJ2-7

CDR3nt: TGTGCCTGGAGGAACCGGTGGGACACTGTTGGCTATGGCTACACCTTC
CDR3aa: CAWRNRWDTVGYGYTF
abundance: .
d_gene: .
v_gene: TRBV30
j_gene: TRBJ1-2

CDR3nt: TGTGCCAGCAGTGAAGTCTTGACAGGTGGCTATGGCTACACCTTC
CDR3aa: CASSEVLTGGYGYTF
abundance: .
d_gene: .
v_gene: TRBV6-1
j_gene: TRBJ1-2

CDR3nt: TGCGCCAGCAGCCAGGGCAGGTCTAATTCACCCCTCCACTTT
CDR3aa: CASSQGRSNSPLHF
abundance: .
d_gene: .
v_gene: TRBV4-3
j_gene: TRBJ1-6

CDR3nt: TGTGCCAGTTCGACAGGGTCAACATCCTATGGCTACACCTTC
CDR3aa: CASSTGSTSYGYTF
abundance: .
d_gene: TRBD1
v_gene: TRBV28
j_gene: TRBJ1-2

CDR3nt: TGCGCCAGCAGACTCGGGGAGACTAGCGGGGGCTGCGAGCAGTTCTTC
CDR3aa: CASRLGETSGGCEQFF
abundance: .
d_gene: TRBD2
v_gene: TRBV10-1
j_gene: TRBJ2-1

CDR3nt: TGTGCCAGCAGTTACTCGGGACAGGGCTATGGCTACACCTTC
CDR3aa: CASSYSGQGYGYTF
abundance: .
d_gene: TRBD1
v_gene: TRBV6-5
j_gene: TRBJ1-2

CDR3nt: TGTGCCAGCAGTCTACAGGGGACAGGCTCTGGGGCCAACGTCCTGACTTTC
CDR3aa: CASSLQGTGSGANVLTF
abundance: many
d_gene: TRBD1
v_gene: TRBV6-4
j_gene: TRBJ2-6

CDR3nt: TGCGCCAGCAGTCGCCCGACAGAGAGGTCAGGGGGGGAGCAGTACTTC
CDR3aa: CASSRPTERSGGEQYF
abundance: .
d_gene: .
v_gene: TRBV23-1
j_gene: TRBJ2-7

CDR3nt: TGTGCCAGCAACAGGGACGGCAATCAGCCCCAGCATTTT
CDR3aa: CASNRDGNQPQHF
abundance: .
d_gene: .
v_gene: TRBV6-5
j_gene: TRBJ1-5

CDR3nt: TGCGCCAGCAGCCAAGGATTAGACAGGGGGGGTGGCTACACCTTC
CDR3aa: CASSQGLDRGGGYTF
abundance: .
d_gene: TRBD1
v_gene: TRBV4-3
j_gene: TRBJ1-2